This TCR beta chain was profiled in a study of CD8+CD57+ T cells in acquired aplastic anemia listed by TCRdb under 2018. The study in broad terms: DNA extracted from sorted CD4+ and CD8+ cells had a mean of roughly 3.4 ug, with a range of about 0.19 to 30 ug. For healthy donor samples, the average read count was about 10.8 million for CD4+ cells and 11 million to 13 million for CD8+ cells.

CDR1 LNHDA and CDR2 SQIVND were looked up in the germline V gene (reference sequence). Taken from cysteine to phenylalanine, the CDR3 has 12 residues. Of the read, only the CDR3 DNA is kept; its 36 bases are in frame from base 1. V is reduced by 8 bases and J by 7 bases, leaving a spacing of 14 bases between them. Turning to this clonotype: What this receptor recognizes is not known. Base qualities are not provided; no much larger clone lies one nucleotide away.

In this study, sorted CD4+ and CD8+ T cells from the blood of healthy subjects and of severe aplastic anemia patients had their TCR repertoires deep-sequenced. Ficoll-Paque density gradient centrifugation was used to isolate peripheral blood mononuclear cells. Before DNA was extracted, CD4+ and CD8+ T cells were sorted using either FACS or magnetic beads. What the study reported, not specific to this receptor: Around 30 CD8+ CDR3 sequences were found to be shared between patients and controls, but these sequences appeared to be highly expressed in patients and within the immunodominant clones of the patients. Patients and healthy controls showed no significant difference in CD8+ Simpson's diversity (P=0.060).

Profiling of TCR beta VDJ combinations and CDR3 sequences used genomic DNA as the template. An Illumina HiSeq 2000 was used for TCR repertoire sequencing. The original methods were these. Repertoires were assessed using TRBV/TRBJ rearrangement plots, CDR3 size and DJ length profiles, and Simpson's diversity index. Whichever DNA sequence was most abundant in the deep sequencing data was defined as the immunodominant clone. CDR3 amino acid sequences were screened for sharing across subjects and were compared with published repertoires and the VDJdb database. Clones were called with MiXCR by TCRdb after fastp trimmed the public reads at Q25, and only in-frame beta chains were retained. One record per CDR3 amino acid sequence lists the most common genes and DNA. TCRdb's processing, not the study's, gives the V and J calls here. This sample comprises 100,000 to 150,000 distinct CDR3 sequences, more than 40% of them detected only once. Of the sample, 2% to 3% falls within the top ten clones.

The sequence joins TRBV19 to TRBJ1-2; the D segment could be TRBD1, given 6 matching bases. The source material was sorted CD4+, CD8+, or CD8+CD57+ T cells (not recorded which) from PBMCs. The sequence was obtained from a human donor in good health, serving as a control. CDR3 reads: CASQGQGIGYTF. DNA sequence: TGTGCCAGTCAGGGGCAGGGGATTGGCTACACCTTC.